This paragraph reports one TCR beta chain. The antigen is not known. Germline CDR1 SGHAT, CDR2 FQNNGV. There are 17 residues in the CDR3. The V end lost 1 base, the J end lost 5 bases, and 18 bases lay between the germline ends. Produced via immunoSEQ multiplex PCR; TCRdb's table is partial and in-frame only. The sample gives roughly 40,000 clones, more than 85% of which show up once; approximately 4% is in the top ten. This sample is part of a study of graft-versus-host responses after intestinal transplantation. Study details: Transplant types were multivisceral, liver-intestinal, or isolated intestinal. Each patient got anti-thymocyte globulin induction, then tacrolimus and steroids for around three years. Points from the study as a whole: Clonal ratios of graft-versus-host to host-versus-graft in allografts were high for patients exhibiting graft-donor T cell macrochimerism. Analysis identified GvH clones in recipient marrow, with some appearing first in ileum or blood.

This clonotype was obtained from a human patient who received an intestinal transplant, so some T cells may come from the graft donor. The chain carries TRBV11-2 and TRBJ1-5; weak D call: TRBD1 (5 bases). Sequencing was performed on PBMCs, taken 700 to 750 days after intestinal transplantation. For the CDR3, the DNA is TGTGCCAGCAGCTTAGGACCCCGGGCAGGGTCCGATCAGCCCCAGCATTTT. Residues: CASSLGPRAGSDQPQHF.